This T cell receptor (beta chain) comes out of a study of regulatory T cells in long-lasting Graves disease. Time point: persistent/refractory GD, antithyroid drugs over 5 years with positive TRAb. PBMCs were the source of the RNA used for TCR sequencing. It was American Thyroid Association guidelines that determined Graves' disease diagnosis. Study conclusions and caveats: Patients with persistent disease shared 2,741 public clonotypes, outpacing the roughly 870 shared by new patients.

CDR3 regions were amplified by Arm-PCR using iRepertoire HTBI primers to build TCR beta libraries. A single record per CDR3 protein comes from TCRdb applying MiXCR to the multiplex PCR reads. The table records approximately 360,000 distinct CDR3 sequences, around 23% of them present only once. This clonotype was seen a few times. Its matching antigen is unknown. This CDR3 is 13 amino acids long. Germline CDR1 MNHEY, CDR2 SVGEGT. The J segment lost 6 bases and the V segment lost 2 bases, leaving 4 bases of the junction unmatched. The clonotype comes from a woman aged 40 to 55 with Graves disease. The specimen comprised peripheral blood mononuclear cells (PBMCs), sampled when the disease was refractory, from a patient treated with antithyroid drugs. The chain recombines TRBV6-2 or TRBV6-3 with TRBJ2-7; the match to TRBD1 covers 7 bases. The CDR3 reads CASSYVTGAEQYF. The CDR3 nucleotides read TGTGCCAGCAGTTACGTAACAGGGGCCGAGCAGTACTTC.